This TCR beta chain was found in a study of radiotherapy plus CTLA-4 blockade in lung cancer. Study-level background: Around 18% of enrolled patients responded objectively, and about 30% had disease control.

Measured with immunoSEQ multiplex PCR; TCRdb has only the in-frame clones, and not every one. The data hold about 49,000 clones, with around 83% observed a single time. The sample holds one count of this clone. This clonotype was obtained from a human donor with non-small cell lung cancer whose response to radiotherapy plus ipilimumab could not be evaluated. Specimen: peripheral blood, collected from a patient treated with radiotherapy plus ipilimumab.

CDR3 sequence: CASSSAGQSTDTQYF. The CDR3 coding sequence is TGTGCCAGCAGTTCTGCGGGACAGAGCACAGATACGCAGTATTTT. This chain joins TRBV2 and TRBJ2-3, with D possibly TRBD1 on 7 matching bases. Trimming took 5 bases from V and 0 from J, leaving 12 bases between them. Germline CDR1 reads SNHLY; CDR2 reads FYNNEI. The CDR3 runs 15 residues.